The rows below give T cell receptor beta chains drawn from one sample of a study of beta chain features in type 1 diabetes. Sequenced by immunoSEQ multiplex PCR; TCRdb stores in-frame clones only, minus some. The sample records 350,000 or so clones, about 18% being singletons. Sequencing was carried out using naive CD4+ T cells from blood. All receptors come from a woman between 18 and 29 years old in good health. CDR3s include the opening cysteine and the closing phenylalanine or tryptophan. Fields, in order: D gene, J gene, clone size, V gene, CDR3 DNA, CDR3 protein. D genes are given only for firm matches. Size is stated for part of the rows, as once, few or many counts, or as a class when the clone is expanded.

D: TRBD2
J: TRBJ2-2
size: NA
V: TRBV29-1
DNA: TGCAGCGTTGGCAGCGGGGGGGACACCGGGGAGCTGTTTTTT
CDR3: CSVGSGGDTGELFF

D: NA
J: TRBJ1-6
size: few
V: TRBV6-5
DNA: TGTGCCAGCAGACAGGGCTCCTATAATTCACCCCTCCACTTT
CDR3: CASRQGSYNSPLHF

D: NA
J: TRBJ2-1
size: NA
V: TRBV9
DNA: TGTGCCAGCAGCGTAGGGGGCGGCAGCTACAATGAGCAGTTCTTC
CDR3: CASSVGGGSYNEQFF

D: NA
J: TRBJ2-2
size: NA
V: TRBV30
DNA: TGTGCCTGGAGTGTACACGGGGCCGGGGAGCTGTTTTTT
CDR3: CAWSVHGAGELFF

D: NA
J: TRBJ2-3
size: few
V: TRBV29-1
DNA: TGCAGCGCCCGGGTTCCTAGCACAGATACGCAGTATTTT
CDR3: CSARVPSTDTQYF

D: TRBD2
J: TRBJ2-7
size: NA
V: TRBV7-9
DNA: TGTGCCAGTGCCCCTAGCGGGGGCCCCTACGAGCAGTACTTC
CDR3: CASAPSGGPYEQYF

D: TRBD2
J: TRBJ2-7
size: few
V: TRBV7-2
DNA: TGTGCCAGCAGTTCAGCGGGGAACTACGAGCAGTACTTC
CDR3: CASSSAGNYEQYF

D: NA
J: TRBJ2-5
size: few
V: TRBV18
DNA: TGTGCCAGCTCACCTTCTAGAGAAGAGACCCAGTACTTC
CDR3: CASSPSREETQYF

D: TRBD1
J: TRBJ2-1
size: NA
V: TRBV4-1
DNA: TGCGCCAGCAGCCAACCCGTCGGGACAGGGTATAATGAGCAGTTCTTC
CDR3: CASSQPVGTGYNEQFF

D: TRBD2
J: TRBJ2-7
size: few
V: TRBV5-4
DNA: TGTGCCAGCAGCGCGAGCGGGAGTGACGAGCAGTACTTC
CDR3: CASSASGSDEQYF

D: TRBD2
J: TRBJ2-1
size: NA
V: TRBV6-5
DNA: TGTGCCAGCAGTCCACTCGCGGGAGCCAATGAGCAGTTCTTC
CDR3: CASSPLAGANEQFF

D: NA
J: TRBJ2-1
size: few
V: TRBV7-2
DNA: TGTGCCAGCAGCTCAGGACTACTTATCCAGTTCTTC
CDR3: CASSSGLLIQFF